A single sample is the source of the 2 T cell receptor beta chains below, sequenced in a study of shared T cell receptors in the human thymus. The data were produced by immunoSEQ multiplex PCR, yet TCRdb's version contains in-frame clones alone and is incomplete. The table shows 550,000 to 800,000 clones, with 80% to 90% occurring only once. The sample also formed part of further work on human thymus T cells.

Material for sequencing was thymocytes. These receptors were collected from a girl less than two years old with a congenital heart defect.

The rearrangement joins TRBV5-1 to TRBJ1-1; D perhaps matches TRBD1 (6 bases). Per the germline V gene, CDR1 is SGHRS and CDR2 is YFSETQ. V gave up 4 bases and J gave up 1 base, with 11 bases separating them. The CDR3 loop spans 14 amino acids. The CDR3 sequence: CASSPGQSNTEAFF. The CDR3 nucleotides are TGCGCCAGCAGCCCAGGACAGTCGAACACTGAAGCTTTCTTT.

A single count supports this clone. The genes are TRBV20-1 and TRBJ1-1, with D possibly matching TRBD1 (6 bases). The CDR3 spans 11 residues. CDR1 is DFQATT and CDR2 is SNEGSKA in the germline V gene (reference sequence). Between the trimmed V and J ends, which lost 5 bases and 8 bases, there was a span of 12 bases. Written as DNA, the CDR3 is TGCAGTGCTCGCGACAGGTCCGAAGCTTTCTTT. It encodes CSARDRSEAFF.